The 12 T cell receptor beta chains below all came from one sample that was sequenced in a study of blood T cell repertoires in COVID-19. The table came from immunoSEQ multiplex PCR; TCRdb's copy has only in-frame clones and leaves some out. The sample carries approximately 210,000 clones, roughly 81% recorded once. The specimen sequenced was peripheral blood. These receptors were taken from a woman aged 45-65 years with active or convalescent COVID-19.

The chain couples TRBV27 to TRBJ2-1; 8 bases fit TRBD1. There are 17 residues in the CDR3. Losses at the gene ends were 1 base for V and 3 bases for J; bases not matched to a gene: 8. CDR1 and CDR2 (germline): MNHEY, SMNVEV (reference sequence). The chain's CDR3 is CASSLYGGQELYNEQFF. The CDR3 bases are TGTGCCAGCAGTTTATACGGGGGACAGGAGCTCTACAATGAGCAGTTCTTC.

This rearrangement joins TRBV19 to TRBJ2-1; 11 bases are shared with TRBD2. V dropped 3 bases and J dropped 4; count of bases not matched to a gene: 5. The V gene's germline CDR1 is LNHDA and CDR2 SQIVND (reference sequence). The CDR3 length is 16 residues. CDR3 nucleotide sequence: TGTGCCAGTAGTATGGGAACTAGCGGGGGATACAATGAGCAGTTCTTC. This codes for CASSMGTSGGYNEQFF.

The chain uses TRBV28 and TRBJ2-1; 7 nucleotides line up with TRBD1. Germline V CDR1 and CDR2: MDHEN, SYDVKM. This CDR3 contains 16 residues. Trimming removed 6 bases from V and 6 bases from J; junction bases left unmatched: 14. CDR3: CASSPKPGQPVNEQFF. CDR3 DNA sequence: TGTGCCAGCAGCCCTAAACCGGGACAGCCCGTCAATGAGCAGTTCTTC. Full variable domain (outside the CDR3, taken from reference TRBV28 and TRBJ2-1): DVKVTQSSRYLVKRTGEKVFLECVQDMDHENMFWYRQDPGLGLRLIYFSYDVKMKEKGDIPEGYSVSREKKERFSLILESASTNQTSMYLCASSPKPGQPVNEQFFGPGTRLTVL.

This sequence joins TRBV21-1 and TRBJ2-7; TRBD2, the table's D call, was not compared with the DNA. TRBV21-1 is given as a pseudogene. The CDR3 is 12 residues long. The CDR3 region is CASSKWSYEQYV. The CDR3 DNA is TGTGCCAGCAGCAAGTGGAGTTACGAGCAGTACGTC.

V usage is TRBV28 and J usage is TRBJ1-6; 9 nucleotides line up with TRBD1. Germline assignment: CDR1 MDHEN and CDR2 SYDVKM. This CDR3 comprises 12 residues. The V segment lost 8 bases and the J segment 10 bases; nucleotides outside the gene matches: 3. The CDR3 loop reads CASQGQGSPLHF. The CDR3 DNA reads as TGTGCCAGCCAGGGACAGGGATCACCCCTCCACTTT.

The chain recombines TRBV5-1 with TRBJ2-7; 9 bases align to TRBD1. CDR3 length equals 12 residues. Trimming at V came to 2 bases and at J to 8 bases, leaving 2 bases not matched to a gene. From germline, CDR1 is SGHRS and CDR2 YFSETQ. The CDR3, as DNA: TGCGCCAGCAGCTTATACAGGGGGCAGCAGTACTTC. It is translated as CASSLYRGQQYF.

The chain uses TRBV5-4 and TRBJ2-3; a weak D match, TRBD1 (6 bases). CDR3 length equals 15 residues. The V gene lost 4 bases and the J gene lost 4 bases, with 16 bases spanning the gap. From germline, CDR1 is SGHNT and CDR2 YYREEE (reference sequence). CDR3 sequence reads: CASSDIQGSPDTQYF. The DNA of the CDR3 is TGTGCCAGCAGCGACATCCAGGGGAGCCCAGATACGCAGTATTTT.

The J gene is TRBJ2-2, the V gene TRBV5-4, with TRBD2 matching over 7 bases. The length of the CDR3 is 16 residues. The V gene end was trimmed by 2 bases and the J gene end by 5 bases; junction bases not matched to a gene: 9. CDR1 is SGHNT, CDR2 YYREEE, per germline (reference sequence). The CDR3 region has the DNA TGTGCCAGCAGCTTAAGTGGGAGGGCCCGGACCGGGGAGCTGTTTTTT. Its protein is CASSLSGRARTGELFF. The complete variable domain, with remaining parts taken from reference TRBV5-4 and TRBJ2-2, reads ETGVTQSPTHLIKTRGQQVTLRCSSQSGHNTVSWYQQALGQGPQFIFQYYREEENGRGNFPPRFSGLQFPNYSSELNVNALELDDSALYLCASSLSGRARTGELFFGEGSRLTVL.

Turning to this clone: Other DNA sequences in this sample translate to the same CDR3. This sequence joins TRBV6-5 and TRBJ2-5, with TRBD2 matching over 7 bases. The CDR3 has 14 residues. CDR1 and CDR2 from the germline V gene are MNHEY and SVGAGI. V was pared by 0 bases and J by 2 bases, with 0 bases of the junction left unmatched. The CDR3 DNA reads TGTGCCAGCAGTTACTCGGGACTACAAGAGACCCAGTACTTC. Translation: CASSYSGLQETQYF.

As DNA, the CDR3 is TGTGCCAGCAGCTTCCGGTCTAGCAATGAGCAGTTCTTC. Encoded protein: CASSFRSSNEQFF. The chain recombines TRBV5-6 with TRBJ2-1; no firm D call. Trimming took off 2 bases at V and 6 bases at J, with 9 bases between the two ends. Germline CDR1 SGHDT, CDR2 YYEEEE. The CDR3 is made up of 13 amino acids.

The chain is built from TRBV7-9 and TRBJ2-3; 7 nucleotides match TRBD2. Germline V gene data show CDR1 as SEHNR and CDR2 as FQNEAQ (reference sequence). CDR3 length: 15 residues. Unmatched junction bases numbered 6, after V lost 3 bases and J lost 3 bases. The CDR3 reads CASSLVERGTDTQYF. The CDR3 nucleotides are TGTGCCAGCAGCTTGGTCGAGCGGGGTACAGATACGCAGTATTTT.

The chain combines TRBV14 with TRBJ2-5; 7 bases align to TRBD2. The V segment lost 0 bases and the J segment 5 bases; nucleotides outside the gene matches: 6. This CDR3 has 15 residues. Germline V gene data show CDR1 as SGHDN and CDR2 as FVKESK. The DNA of the CDR3 is TGTGCCAGCAGCCAAGACTTTGGGAGGGAGGAGACCCAGTACTTC. Amino acids: CASSQDFGREETQYF.